This entry lists 19 T cell receptor beta chains sequenced from one sample in a study of cytomegalovirus exposure and HLA in healthy donors. 13 Jbeta primers and 60 Vbeta primers were used for the PCR. The data were produced by immunoSEQ multiplex PCR, yet TCRdb's version contains in-frame clones alone and is incomplete. The sample records approximately 75,000 clones, over 60% being singletons. The material sequenced was PBMCs. These receptors all come from a male donor in good health and CMV-seronegative.

This sequence joins TRBV25-1 and TRBJ2-2, with D maybe TRBD2 (5 bases). The CDR3 is 16 amino acids. Trimming took 5 bases from V and 0 from J, leaving 13 bases between them. Germline loops: CDR1 MGHDK, CDR2 SYGVNS. The CDR3 is CASSPDYASNTGELFF. The CDR3 nucleotides read TGTGCCAGCAGTCCCGACTATGCCTCGAACACCGGGGAGCTGTTTTTT.

The chain recombines TRBV7-2 with TRBJ1-6; 9 bases are shared with TRBD1. The ends lost 5 bases at V and 7 bases at J; junction bases unmatched: 9. CDR1 and CDR2 from the germline V gene are SGHTA and FQGNSA. This CDR3 has 16 amino acids. This CDR3 reads CASSPMSGTGNSPLHF. CDR3 nucleotides: TGTGCCAGCAGCCCGATGTCCGGGACAGGGAATTCACCCCTCCACTTT.

The chain combines TRBV6-1 with TRBJ2-6; the D is unclear. V shed 5 bases and J shed 4 bases, with 12 bases lying between them. Per germline, CDR1 MNHNS and CDR2 SASEGT. There are 15 residues in the CDR3. The CDR3 region is CASSFTESGANVLTF. Written as DNA, the CDR3 is TGTGCCAGCAGTTTCACTGAATCGGGGGCCAACGTCCTGACTTTC.

The CDR3 is CASSLRTSGSSGELFF. The DNA for the CDR3 is TGCGCCAGCAGCTTAAGGACTAGCGGGAGTTCCGGGGAGCTGTTTTTT. The chain combines TRBV5-1 with TRBJ2-2; TRBD2 matches at 13 bases. The CDR3 sequence is 16 residues long. With V trimmed by 2 bases and J by 6 bases, 4 bases remained unmatched. Germline-derived CDR1 and CDR2 are SGHRS and YFSETQ.

In its sample, this clone was seen a few times. The chain carries TRBV4-1 and TRBJ2-7; D unclear. CDR3 size: 14 residues. The V and J ends lost 0 bases and 3 bases respectively, with 9 bases between them. CDR1 is MGHRA, CDR2 YSYEKL, per germline. The DNA for the CDR3 is TGCGCCAGCAGCCAAGATCCAGGAAACTACGAGCAGTACTTC. Translation gives CASSQDPGNYEQYF.

The chain links TRBV5-8 to TRBJ2-7; TRBD1 matches at 7 bases. Germline CDR1 and CDR2: SGHTS and YDEGEE. Trimming took 2 bases from V and 1 from J; bases not matched to a gene: 9. The CDR3 is made up of 16 amino acids. CDR3 residues: CASSLQTGLRSYEQYF. The DNA for the CDR3 is TGTGCCAGCAGCTTACAGACAGGGTTGAGGTCCTACGAGCAGTACTTC.

The V and J genes are TRBV29-1 and TRBJ2-1, with D unclear. Per germline, CDR1 SQVTM and CDR2 ANQGSEA. V was cut by 3 bases and J by 9 bases, with 12 bases left in between. CDR3 size: 12 residues. This CDR3 reads CSVDAQVSEQFF. Here the CDR3 DNA reads TGCAGCGTTGACGCTCAGGTCAGTGAGCAGTTCTTC.

The chain combines TRBV12-1 with TRBJ2-1; TRBD2, the table's D call, was not compared with the DNA. TRBV12-1 is designated a pseudogene. The CDR3 spans 16 residues. The CDR3 protein is CASSSLAGGPETEQFF. In DNA form, the CDR3 reads TGTGCCAGCAGCTCACTAGCGGGAGGGCCCGAGACTGAGCAGTTCTTC.

The chain is built from TRBV29-1 and TRBJ2-1, with a weak D call TRBD2 (6 bases). The germline CDR1 and CDR2 sequences are SQVTM and ANQGSEA. The CDR3 consists of 13 residues. V lost 3 bases to trimming and J lost 9 bases, with 15 bases between them. This chain's CDR3 is CSVDPGPRGEQFF. As DNA, the CDR3 is TGCAGCGTTGACCCGGGGCCGCGGGGTGAGCAGTTCTTC.

This clone came up a few times. The V and J genes are TRBV5-1 and TRBJ2-5; D is possibly TRBD2 (6 bases). The V and J ends lost 0 bases and 2 bases respectively, with 14 bases between them. The length of the CDR3 is 16 residues. The germline gives CDR1 SGHRS, CDR2 YFSETQ. CDR3 nucleotide sequence: TGCGCCAGCAGCTTGGTGGCTAGCGATCGGCAAGAGACCCAGTACTTC. It encodes CASSLVASDRQETQYF.

The V call is TRBV7-9, the J call TRBJ1-1; D unresolved. CDR3 length equals 14 residues. V shed 4 bases and J shed 0 bases, with 9 bases lying between them. Germline V gives CDR1 SEHNR, CDR2 FQNEAQ (reference sequence). The CDR3 nucleotides read TGTGCCAGCAGCTCCAGTCTCATGAACACTGAAGCTTTCTTT. Amino acids: CASSSSLMNTEAFF.

This clone was counted only a few times. The chain is built from TRBV10-3 and TRBJ2-3, with 7 positions matching TRBD2. J lost 6 bases, V lost 2 bases, and 8 bases had no gene match. The germline gives CDR1 ENHRY, CDR2 SYGVKD. The CDR3 covers 15 residues. The CDR3 DNA is TGTGCCATCAGTGAGCTTAGGACTAGTAGTGATACGCAGTATTTT. The encoded protein is CAISELRTSSDTQYF.

The sample holds one count of this clone. The V gene is TRBV27, the J gene TRBJ2-7, with 14 bases that match TRBD2. Germline CDR1 reads MNHEY; CDR2 reads SMNVEV (reference sequence). V dropped 4 bases and J dropped 5; count of bases not matched to a gene: 4. The CDR3 has 15 amino acids. CDR3 residues: CASSSGLAGVHEQYF. The CDR3 DNA sequence: TGTGCCAGCAGTTCGGGACTAGCGGGAGTTCACGAGCAGTACTTC.

This chain connects TRBV28 to TRBJ2-2; weak D call: TRBD1 (6 bases). V was clipped by 6 bases and J by 6 bases, with 14 bases between them. Germline lookup yields CDR1 MDHEN and CDR2 SYDVKM. This CDR3 region has 14 residues. CDR3 protein: CASSPTGFAGELFF. Written as DNA, the CDR3 is TGTGCCAGCAGCCCTACAGGGTTCGCCGGGGAGCTGTTTTTT.

This clone has a single count. The genes are TRBV6-5 and TRBJ2-7; a weak D match, TRBD2 (6 bases). The germline V gene has CDR1 MNHEY and CDR2 SVGAGI. There are 12 residues in the CDR3. The V and J ends lost 6 bases and 4 bases respectively, with 10 bases between them. This CDR3 is CASSPTSYEQYF. The CDR3, as DNA: TGTGCCAGCAGCCCGACTAGTTACGAGCAGTACTTC.

This clone was observed a handful of times. The chain couples TRBV25-1 to TRBJ2-1; D unresolved. CDR1 is MGHDK, CDR2 SYGVNS, per germline. This CDR3 is 13 amino acids long. Trimming shortened V by 3 bases and J by 4 bases, and 7 bases separated the two germline ends. The CDR3 sequence is CASSDNIYNEQFF. CDR3 sequence (DNA): TGTGCCAGCAGTGATAATATATACAATGAGCAGTTCTTC.

V and J are TRBV19 and TRBJ2-5, with 10 bases aligning to TRBD2. This CDR3 has 16 residues. The V and J ends lost 4 bases and 4 bases, in that order; junction bases with no gene match: 9. The V gene's germline CDR1 is LNHDA and CDR2 SQIVND (reference sequence). In DNA form, the CDR3 reads TGTGCCAGTAGTACCGTTAGCGGGAGGTGGGGAGAGACCCAGTACTTC. Encoded protein: CASSTVSGRWGETQYF. The full variable domain, rest sourced from reference TRBV19 and TRBJ2-5, is DGGITQSPKYLFRKEGQNVTLSCEQNLNHDAMYWYRQDPGQGLRLIYYSQIVNDFQKGDIAEGYSVSREKKESFPLTVTSAQKNPTAFYLCASSTVSGRWGETQYFGPGTRLLVL.

The rearrangement links TRBV2 to TRBJ2-1, with D maybe TRBD2 (6 bases). The CDR3 totals 13 residues. V lost 4 bases and J 7 bases, leaving 11 bases between the germline ends. In germline, CDR1 is SNHLY, CDR2 FYNNEI. The CDR3 DNA follows: TGTGCCAGCAGTGCGGGGGTCGGGAATGAGCAGTTCTTC. It encodes CASSAGVGNEQFF.

This sequence joins TRBV7-9 and TRBJ2-7; D not resolved. The CDR3 runs 14 residues. CDR1 SEHNR and CDR2 FQNEAQ come from the germline V gene (reference sequence). V shed 4 bases and J shed 6 bases, with 16 bases lying between them. CDR3 residues: CASSSEPGLCEQYF. In DNA, the CDR3 is TGTGCCAGCAGCTCCGAGCCTGGTCTCTGCGAGCAGTACTTC.